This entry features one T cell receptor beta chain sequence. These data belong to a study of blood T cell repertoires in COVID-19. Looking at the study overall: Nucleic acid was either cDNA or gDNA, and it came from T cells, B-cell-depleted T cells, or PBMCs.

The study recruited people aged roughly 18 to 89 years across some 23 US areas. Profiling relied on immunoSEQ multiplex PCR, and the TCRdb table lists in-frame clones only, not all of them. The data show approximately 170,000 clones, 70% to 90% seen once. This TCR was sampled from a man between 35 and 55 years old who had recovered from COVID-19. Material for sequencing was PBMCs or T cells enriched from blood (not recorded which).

The CDR3 nucleotides are TGTGCCAGCAGCTCGGGACAGGGGAACTATGGCTACACCTTC. Translated: CASSSGQGNYGYTF. The chain uses TRBV9 and TRBJ1-2; 10 nucleotides agree with TRBD1. The germline V gene has CDR1 SGDLS and CDR2 YYNGEE. V was pared by 4 bases and J by 2 bases, with 2 bases of the junction left unmatched. The CDR3 consists of 14 residues. The complete variable domain, with remaining parts taken from reference TRBV9 and TRBJ1-2, reads DSGVTQTPKHLITATGQRVTLRCSPRSGDLSVYWYQQSLDQGLQFLIQYYNGEERAKGNILERFSAQQFPDLHSELNLSSLELGDSALYFCASSSGQGNYGYTFGSGTRLTVV.